What follows are 26 T cell receptor beta chains derived from one specimen sequenced in a study of blood T cells in healthy people across ages. A second roughly 6 to 11 cycle PCR used barcoded and J-beta primers. TCRdb recomputed calls from the 5' RACE reads with MiXCR, one row per CDR3 protein. The table includes 600,000 to 850,000 distinct CDR3 sequences, around 46% detected once. Sample: blood. The receptors come from a woman between 55 and 75 years old in good health.

This clonotype was counted at least ten times. The gene calls are TRBV7-2 and TRBJ2-3, with TRBD1 as a possible D gene (6 bases). The CDR3 extends over 13 amino acids. Deletions cut 5 bases from V and 5 bases from J, with 11 bases between. From germline, CDR1 is SGHTA and CDR2 FQGNSA. CDR3 region: CASSPVGGDTQYF. The CDR3 DNA reads as TGTGCCAGCAGCCCCGTAGGGGGAGATACGCAGTATTTT.

This sequence joins TRBV20-1 and TRBJ1-1; no reliable D call. From germline, CDR1 is DFQATT and CDR2 SNEGSKA (reference sequence). The CDR3 covers 15 residues. Trimming pared 0 bases from V and 4 bases from J, leaving 15 bases between. This chain's CDR3 is CSARDLRAGSTEAFF. CDR3 coding DNA: TGCAGTGCTAGAGATCTTCGGGCGGGGAGCACTGAAGCTTTCTTT.

The chain joins TRBV20-1 to TRBJ1-1; D is unresolved. V gave up 8 bases and J gave up 10 bases, with 14 bases separating them. The CDR3 extends over 10 amino acids. Germline CDR1 and CDR2: DFQATT and SNEGSKA (reference sequence). In nucleotides, the CDR3 is TGCAGTACGGAGAGCCGCGGAGCTTTCTTT. This translates into CSTESRGAFF.

The rearrangement links TRBV29-1 to TRBJ2-1, with 7 nucleotides matching TRBD1. Losses at the gene ends were 6 bases for V and 8 bases for J; bases not matched to a gene: 4. Germline V lookup: CDR1 SQVTM, CDR2 ANQGSEA. This CDR3 region has 11 residues. CDR3 amino acids: CSVHTGDEQFF. As DNA, the CDR3 is TGCAGCGTCCATACAGGGGATGAGCAGTTCTTC.

Turning to this clonotype: A much larger clone differs from this one at a single base, so this may be a read error. The J gene is TRBJ2-1, the V gene TRBV4-3; TRBD1 might be the D (5 bases). This CDR3 is built from 14 residues. Germline assignment: CDR1 LGHNA and CDR2 YSLEER. The CDR3, as DNA: TGCGCCAGCAGCCAAGATTCCAGGGTGGATGAGCGGTTCTTC. Its translation is CASSQDSRVDERFF.

This clonotype has a count of ten or more. The chain employs TRBV24-1 and TRBJ2-3; a possible D gene is TRBD2 (6 bases). V was pared by 3 bases and J by 1 base, with 7 bases between. The CDR3 extends over 14 amino acids. CDR1 is KGHDR, CDR2 SFDVKD, per germline. CDR3 loop: CATSDPSGTDTQYF. DNA of the CDR3: TGTGCCACCAGTGATCCTAGCGGCACAGATACGCAGTATTTT.

The V gene is TRBV9, the J gene TRBJ1-2; tentatively, D is TRBD1 (5 bases). The CDR3 runs 15 residues. Trimming stripped 3 bases from V and 8 bases from J, with 20 bases between. Germline assignment: CDR1 SGDLS and CDR2 YYNGEE. DNA of the CDR3: TGTGCCAGCAGCGCCCAGGACATCCACACGAGGGGCTACACCTTC. This codes for CASSAQDIHTRGYTF.

V is TRBV12-3 or TRBV12-4 and J is TRBJ2-4, with 11 bases matching TRBD1. The better agreement between TRBJ2-7 and the DNA end casts doubt on the J call. This CDR3 comprises 16 residues. CDR3 DNA sequence: TGTGCCAGCAGTTTGGCCACCGGGACAGGGGGTAGCGAGCAGTACTTC. Its protein is CASSLATGTGGSEQYF.

The genes are TRBV24-1 and TRBJ2-4, with 12 positions matching TRBD2. The closer fit of TRBJ2-7 to the DNA end suggests the J call may be wrong. The CDR3 totals 16 residues. Germline values: CDR1 KGHDR, CDR2 SFDVKD. This chain's CDR3 is CATSDSGLAGLYEQYF. CDR3 nucleotides: TGTGCCACCAGTGACTCAGGACTAGCGGGGCTCTACGAGCAGTACTTC.

Regarding this clonotype: A much more abundant neighbour one base away suggests this may be a read error. The V and J genes are TRBV27 and TRBJ1-1; 7 nucleotides agree with TRBD1. Germline CDR1 and CDR2: MNHEY and SMNVEV (reference sequence). The CDR3 has 13 residues. V lost 7 bases, J lost 11 bases, and 13 bases stayed unmatched. The CDR3 protein is CASTDRVGGRAFF. The CDR3, as DNA: TGTGCCAGCACAGACAGGGTGGGGGGGAGGGCTTTCTTT.

CDR3 loop: CASRGGDTDTQYF. The CDR3 nucleotides are TGTGCCAGCAGGGGGGGAGACACAGATACGCAGTATTTT. The chain couples TRBV9 to TRBJ2-3; possibly TRBD2 for D (6 bases). The CDR3 covers 13 residues. V gave up 5 bases and J gave up 2 bases, with 9 bases separating them. The germline V gene has CDR1 SGDLS and CDR2 YYNGEE.

The chain combines TRBV7-8 with TRBJ2-1; D not certain. V lost 5 bases and J 13 bases, leaving 21 bases between the germline ends. Germline assignment: CDR1 SGHVS and CDR2 FQNEAQ. CDR3 length: 14 amino acids. The CDR3 reads CASSRGRTQETQFF. DNA of the CDR3: TGTGCCAGCAGCCGTGGTAGGACCCAAGAGACCCAGTTCTTC.

The V and J genes are TRBV27 and TRBJ2-3, with TRBD1 matching over 9 bases. Germline V gene sequence: CDR1 MNHEY, CDR2 SMNVEV (reference sequence). The CDR3 spans 15 residues. With 5 bases clipped from V and 6 bases from J, the junction kept 9 bases outside the gene matches. CDR3 residues: CASSPPGQGLDTQYF. In nucleotides, the CDR3 is TGTGCCAGCAGTCCCCCGGGACAGGGATTGGATACGCAGTATTTT.

The chain recombines TRBV7-9 with TRBJ1-1; D uncertain. The V end was cut by 0 bases, the J end by 4 bases, with 9 bases between. The CDR3 extends over 14 amino acids. Germline CDR1 SEHNR, CDR2 FQNEAQ (reference sequence). CDR3 nucleotides: TGTGCCAGCAGCTTAGCCACTGAGGGCACTGAAGCTTTCTTT. Protein sequence: CASSLATEGTEAFF.

This chain connects TRBV5-1 to TRBJ2-7, with 8 bases matching TRBD2. Germline lookup yields CDR1 SGHRS and CDR2 YFSETQ. The V segment lost 0 bases and the J segment 3 bases; nucleotides outside the gene matches: 5. This CDR3 is 15 amino acids long. Here the CDR3 reads CASSLEGTSGYEQYF. DNA of the CDR3: TGCGCCAGCAGCTTGGAGGGCACTAGCGGCTACGAGCAGTACTTC. The variable domain in full, with the rest retrieved from reference TRBV5-1 and TRBJ2-7, is KAGVTQTPRYLIKTRGQQVTLSCSPISGHRSVSWYQQTPGQGLQFLFEYFSETQRNKGNFPGRFSGRQFSNSRSEMNVSTLELGDSALYLCASSLEGTSGYEQYFGPGTRLTVT.

There are a few counts of this clonotype. The chain couples TRBV5-1 to TRBJ2-7; 7 nucleotides match TRBD2. J was trimmed by 6 bases and V by 4 bases; bases with no gene match: 4. This CDR3 contains 12 residues. Germline CDR1 reads SGHRS; CDR2 reads YFSETQ. The CDR3 nucleotides are TGCGCCAGCAGCGGGGGGGTCCGCGAGCAGTACTTC. This sequence encodes CASSGGVREQYF.

This clonotype was detected a few times. The chain employs TRBV3-1 and TRBJ1-5; D gene unclear. Germline loops: CDR1 LGHDT, CDR2 YNNKEL (reference sequence). V lost 3 bases and J 7 bases, leaving 10 bases between the germline ends. The CDR3 is 13 amino acids. In nucleotides, the CDR3 is TGTGCCAGCAGCCAGTTTCAGGCACAGCCCCAGCATTTT. Translation: CASSQFQAQPQHF.

This clonotype was detected a few times. The chain is built from TRBV29-1 and TRBJ2-7; tentatively, D is TRBD2 (6 bases). Germline loops: CDR1 SQVTM, CDR2 ANQGSEA. Deletions cut 3 bases from V and 0 bases from J, with 12 bases between. The CDR3 has 14 amino acids. CDR3 region: CSVDGGLSSYEQYF. CDR3 bases: TGCAGCGTTGACGGGGGACTGAGCTCCTACGAGCAGTACTTC.

CDR3 region: CAGSKRGPDADTQYF. CDR3 nucleotides: TGTGCCGGCAGCAAGAGAGGCCCAGATGCAGATACGCAGTATTTT. This chain uses TRBV21-1 with TRBJ2-3; the tabulated D call, TRBD2, remains unverified against the DNA. TRBV21-1 is a recognized pseudogene. CDR3 size: 15 residues.

This clonotype was seen once. This chain joins TRBV7-6 and TRBJ2-5; possible D gene TRBD1, 6 bases. Per germline, CDR1 SGHVS and CDR2 FNYEAQ. The CDR3 covers 14 residues. With 4 bases removed from V and 5 bases from J, the gap between germline ends came to 14 bases. The CDR3: CASSSTGFMETQYF. The CDR3 bases are TGTGCCAGCAGCTCAACAGGGTTTATGGAGACCCAGTACTTC.

V gene TRBV10-3 combines with J gene TRBJ1-2; TRBD1 agrees at 7 bases. V gave up 6 bases and J gave up 0 bases; unmatched junction bases: 7. The CDR3 is 15 residues long. Per the germline V gene, CDR1 is ENHRY and CDR2 is SYGVKD. DNA for the CDR3: TGTGCCATCAGAAGACAGGGAGCCTCTAACTATGGCTACACCTTC. It is translated as CAIRRQGASNYGYTF.

This clonotype has more than one count but fewer than ten. The chain uses TRBV20-1 and TRBJ2-5; D remains ambiguous. Trimming left V 6 bases short and J 5 bases short, with 10 bases between. Germline CDR1 is DFQATT and CDR2 is SNEGSKA (reference sequence). The CDR3 is 11 amino acids. The CDR3 coding sequence is TGCAGTGCGAGGCCTACGGAGACCCAGTACTTC. Its translation: CSARPTETQYF.

This clonotype was seen many times. The chain links TRBV5-1 to TRBJ2-1; 8 positions agree with TRBD2. Trimming cost V 6 bases and J 4 bases; bases outside gene matches: 6. The germline gives CDR1 SGHRS, CDR2 YFSETQ. The CDR3 is 14 amino acids. Written as DNA, the CDR3 is TGCGCCAGCACGCCTAGCGGGCCTTACAATGAGCAGTTCTTC. Translated: CASTPSGPYNEQFF.

This clonotype came up a few times. The chain is built from TRBV6-5 and TRBJ2-4; TRBD2 is a possible D gene (5 bases). From germline, CDR1 is MNHEY and CDR2 SVGAGI. V lost 6 bases, J lost 6 bases, and 12 bases lay in between. The CDR3 runs 13 residues. The CDR3, as DNA: TGTGCCAGCAGCCCGGACGGGATAAACATTCAGTACTTC. This sequence encodes CASSPDGINIQYF.

Remarks on this clonotype: Since a much larger clone is just one base distant, this may be a read error. This chain links TRBV12-3 or TRBV12-4 with TRBJ2-1; 9 bases are a match to TRBD1. The CDR3 contains 15 residues. Written as DNA, the CDR3 is TGTGCCAGCACTGCGCCGGGACAGGGTTACAATAAGCAGTTCTTC. Translation gives CASTAPGQGYNKQFF.

This sequence joins TRBV7-3 and TRBJ2-5; the D gene is possibly TRBD2 (7 bases). Trimming took 4 bases from V and 11 from J, leaving 20 bases between them. The CDR3 extends over 14 amino acids. Per the germline V gene, CDR1 is SGHTA and CDR2 is FQGTGA. The CDR3, as DNA: TGTGCCAGCAGCTCTTGGGGGGGGCCATTTGAGCAGTACTTC. Its translation is CASSSWGGPFEQYF. Full variable domain (rest looked up from reference TRBV7-3 and TRBJ2-5): GAGVSQTPSNKVTEKGKYVELRCDPISGHTALYWYRQSLGQGPEFLIYFQGTGAADDSGLPNDRFFAVRPEGSVSTLKIQRTERGDSAVYLCASSSWGGPFEQYFGPGTRLLVL.